This T cell receptor beta chain appears in the sequencing data of a study of Ad26.COV2.S vaccination and SARS-CoV-2 variants (dated by TCRdb to the early 2020s). About the investigation overall: TCRbeta repertoire sequencing served as the tool for gauging how specific and how broad the SARS-CoV-2-reactive T cell receptors were following Ad26.COV2.S vaccination. A total of some 30 samples were included in the TCR-sequenced set, comprising around 19 Ad26.COV2.S vaccine recipients, 5 placebo recipients and 8 SARS-CoV-2 convalescent individuals. What the work shows at the level of the full study, not this receptor alone: Higher spike-specific TCR breadth was observed in Ad26.COV2.S recipients than in placebo recipients (P = 0.0014). The authors noted that total T cell responses may have been underestimated by the TCR breadth and depth analyses. Vaccine and placebo recipients had comparable non-spike TCR breadth, which fits with the vaccine containing only spike. After vaccination, substantial breadth of spike-specific CD8+ and CD4+ T cell responses was reported.

Of note for this clone: It lacks a known antigen. No much larger clone is present one base from it, and per-base qualities are unavailable.

The immunoSEQ Assay was the method used to sequence TCRbeta CDR3 regions. After extraction, genomic DNA underwent amplification by bias-controlled multiplex PCR, followed by high-throughput sequencing. On the study's bioinformatics: Collapsing and filtering of sequences were performed to quantify the absolute abundance of each unique TCRbeta CDR3 region. Usable DNA was measured by amplifying reference genes present in all nucleated cells, and TCRbeta template counts were normalized to that usable DNA to estimate T cell fraction. Repertoire TCRs were annotated as SARS-CoV-2-specific by exact matching of V gene, CDR3 amino acid sequence and J gene to a known reactive TCR set. MIRA supplied the reference SARS-CoV-2 TCR set, which was filtered for enrichment in COVID-19-positive ImmuneCODE repertoires so that public or cross-reactive TCRs were removed. Drawing on the MIRA antigens, annotated TCRs were analysed further at the level of specific ORF or position within ORF. Breadth was defined as the number of annotated unique rearrangements divided by the total number of unique productive rearrangements, and depth was defined as the summed frequency of the annotated unique rearrangements. Two-sided Wilcoxon rank-sum tests were used to compare TCR breadth between groups. Not all clones reach the TCRdb copy of this immuneACCESS table, which keeps in-frame sequences only. Checked studies attribute under half of the gap to unresolved V genes and leave the rest unexplained. That table furnishes V, J and clone size, whereas the DNA furnished D and trimming. For this sample there are around 94,000 clones; over 70% appear just once. Clones ranked in the top ten supply 15% to 20% of the sample.

What this sample's time point label stands for: individuals recovered from natural SARS-CoV-2 infection. CDR1 LNHDA and CDR2 SQIVND were looked up in the germline V gene (reference sequence). The CDR3 goes from the cysteine to the phenylalanine over 16 residues. Of all the DNA, just the CDR3 is kept, 48 bases in frame from base 1. The V end gives up 5 bases and the J end 3 bases, leaving 7 bases in the junction not matched to a gene. This sequence uses TRBV19 and TRBJ2-1, and TRBD1 aligns with 10 junction nucleotides. The clonotype originates from a human donor who had recovered from COVID-19. The source was peripheral blood, collected after recovery from COVID-19. The sequenced DNA: TGTGCCAGTAGTGGCCTAGACAGGGGGCTCTACAATGAGCAGTTCTTC. Translated, it reads CASSGLDRGLYNEQFF.